This T cell receptor beta chain emerged from a study of cytotoxic CD8 clonotypes in ibrutinib-treated CLL. Study summary: Patient counts were 11 relapsed/refractory, more than 14 treatment-naive and 17 IGHV unmutated.

Study-level findings and limits: Lymph node repertoires were not studied, and sampling times were unmatched.

Trimming removed 4 bases at V and 1 base at J, with 7 bases between. The CDR3 totals 14 residues. The germline V gene encodes CDR1 MDHEN and CDR2 SYDVKM. Sequencing used immunoSEQ multiplex PCR; TCRdb keeps in-frame clones, though not all of them. This table holds about 270,000 clones, roughly four fifths found once. Points on this clone: Its antigen is undetermined.

The receptor was isolated from a human donor with chronic lymphocytic leukemia. The rearrangement joins TRBV28 to TRBJ2-2; no firm D call. Source: PBMCs, taken at disease progression, from a patient treated with ibrutinib. The CDR3 loop is CASSSWRNTGELFF. CDR3 sequence (DNA): TGTGCCAGCAGTTCCTGGAGGAACACCGGGGAGCTGTTTTTT.